The 2 T cell receptor beta chains in this list originate from one sample, sequenced in a study of blood T cell repertoires in COVID-19 (dated by TCRdb to 2019 to 2021). Library method: the immunoSEQ multiplex PCR assay. Here the immuneACCESS table is served through TCRdb, limited to in-frame sequences with V and J called. Missing clones are a known gap in these copies; in checked studies unresolved V genes cover under half, and the rest lacks a known reason. Counted in this sample were 310,000 or so clones; 87% of them appeared once. The leading ten clones occupy 1% of the sample. Specimen: peripheral blood. Receptors originate from a man aged 45-65 years with active or convalescent COVID-19.

Note on this clone: The identical CDR3 is also encoded by other nucleotide sequences in the sample. This chain uses TRBV19 with TRBJ1-5, with TRBD1 matching over 9 bases. CDR3 length: 17 amino acids. The V segment lost 1 base and the J segment 1 base; nucleotides outside the gene matches: 5. Germline V gene data show CDR1 as LNHDA and CDR2 as SQIVND (reference sequence). The CDR3 reads CASSIAGTGRSNQPQHF. The CDR3 region has the DNA TGTGCCAGTAGTATAGCCGGGACAGGGAGAAGCAATCAGCCCCAGCATTTT. The entire variable domain, with the rest obtained from reference TRBV19 and TRBJ1-5, is as follows: DGGITQSPKYLFRKEGQNVTLSCEQNLNHDAMYWYRQDPGQGLRLIYYSQIVNDFQKGDIAEGYSVSREKKESFPLTVTSAQKNPTAFYLCASSIAGTGRSNQPQHFGDGTRLSIL.

This rearrangement joins TRBV5-6 to TRBJ1-1; 7 bases align to TRBD1. The CDR3 length is 17 residues. J was trimmed by 0 bases and V by 0 bases; bases with no gene match: 8. Germline lookup yields CDR1 SGHDT and CDR2 YYEEEE. The CDR3 sequence: CASSLGGQAYMNTEAFF. The CDR3 nucleotides are TGTGCCAGCAGCTTGGGAGGACAGGCTTATATGAACACTGAAGCTTTCTTT.